Following are 9 T cell receptor beta chains from one sample sequenced in a study of beta chain features in type 1 diabetes. Expressed TCRB transcripts got sequenced, as all isolated RNA was reverse transcribed. Using immunoSEQ multiplex PCR, the repertoire was profiled, and TCRdb retains in-frame clones only, with some absent. The sample records 200,000 to 250,000 clones, about 71% being singletons. Sequencing was done on a sample of naive CD4+ T cells from blood. These receptor sequences come from a man in his thirties or forties in good health.

J is TRBJ2-6 and V is TRBV7-2; no clear D gene. This CDR3 region has 16 residues. V was pared by 2 bases and J by 4 bases, with 12 bases between. CDR1 SGHTA and CDR2 FQGNSA come from the germline V gene. CDR3 amino acids: CASSLLLGYGANVLTF. Here the CDR3 DNA reads TGTGCCAGCAGCTTACTACTCGGGTACGGGGCCAACGTCCTGACTTTC.

The chain combines TRBV5-1 with TRBJ2-7, with 7 bases identical to TRBD1. This CDR3 region has 15 residues. Trimming at V came to 1 base and at J to 0 bases, leaving 4 bases not matched to a gene. In germline, CDR1 is SGHRS, CDR2 YFSETQ. CDR3 protein: CASSLPTGSSYEQYF. The CDR3 nucleotides read TGCGCCAGCAGCTTGCCGACAGGGAGCTCCTACGAGCAGTACTTC.

CDR3 DNA sequence: TGTGCCAGCAGCCAGGGACAGACGACCTCCTACGAGCAGTACTTC. This encodes CASSQGQTTSYEQYF. This sequence joins TRBV7-9 and TRBJ2-7, with 7 nucleotides matching TRBD1. The CDR3 totals 15 residues. V was pared by 5 bases and J by 0 bases, with 7 bases of the junction left unmatched. Per germline, CDR1 SEHNR and CDR2 FQNEAQ (reference sequence).

The chain has TRBV10-3 and TRBJ2-1, with a possible D match to TRBD1 (6 bases). Germline V gene sequence: CDR1 ENHRY, CDR2 SYGVKD. The CDR3 extends over 13 amino acids. V was shortened by 8 bases and J by 2 bases, with 10 bases between the two germline ends. In nucleotides, the CDR3 is TGTGCCATCGTGGGGGCCCCCTACAATGAGCAGTTCTTC. Protein: CAIVGAPYNEQFF.

This clone was observed a handful of times. The chain combines TRBV29-1 with TRBJ1-5; D is unclear. The V gene's germline CDR1 is SQVTM and CDR2 ANQGSEA. This CDR3 spans 14 amino acids. The germline V and J ends were trimmed by 6 bases and 0 bases, with 12 bases remaining between them. CDR3 bases: TGCAGCGTCAGAGACGGAAATAGCAATCAGCCCCAGCATTTT. Amino acid sequence: CSVRDGNSNQPQHF.

The chain recombines TRBV29-1 with TRBJ2-1; D call uncertain. Per germline, CDR1 SQVTM and CDR2 ANQGSEA. The V and J ends lost 6 bases and 4 bases respectively, with 13 bases between them. The CDR3 has 13 residues. In DNA, the CDR3 is TGCAGCGTAGACCCTGGTAAATACAATGAGCAGTTCTTC. This translates into CSVDPGKYNEQFF.

This chain joins TRBV30 and TRBJ2-3; TRBD1 is a possible D gene (6 bases). Germline lookup yields CDR1 GTSNPN and CDR2 SVGIG (reference sequence). The CDR3 is made up of 15 amino acids. V was pared by 0 bases and J by 4 bases, with 14 bases between. CDR3 residues: CAWSVTGNPADTQYF. The CDR3 nucleotides read TGTGCCTGGAGTGTAACAGGGAACCCTGCAGATACGCAGTATTTT.

This chain links TRBV30 with TRBJ2-3; D uncertain. This CDR3 has 15 amino acids. Germline loops: CDR1 GTSNPN, CDR2 SVGIG (reference sequence). Trimming removed 4 bases from V and 0 bases from J, with 14 bases in between. CDR3 loop: CAWTPLEPSTDTQYF. Here the CDR3 DNA reads TGTGCCTGGACCCCTCTTGAACCTAGCACAGATACGCAGTATTTT.

V and J are TRBV6-1 and TRBJ2-3, with 8 bases identical to TRBD2. Trimming cost V 2 bases and J 3 bases; bases outside gene matches: 4. The CDR3 is made up of 15 amino acids. Germline V gene lookup returns CDR1 MNHNS and CDR2 SASEGT. CDR3 residues: CASSESGGGTDTQYF. CDR3 in DNA: TGTGCCAGCAGTGAAAGCGGCGGGGGGACAGATACGCAGTATTTT.